These 12 T cell receptor beta chains came from one sample sequenced in a study of spatial heterogeneity in lung cancer. Time point defined: blood at routine non-recurrence follow-up after resection. Using its own MiXCR run on the 5' RACE reads, TCRdb lists one record per CDR3 protein. Among about 16,000 distinct CDR3 sequences, 6.3% were seen once, and the ten largest hold about a quarter. The specimen was PBMCs, collected at follow-up. All receptors come from a male donor with early-stage non-small cell lung cancer.

This clonotype was picked up many times. The chain is built from TRBV13 and TRBJ2-7, with 13 bases that match TRBD2. CDR1 and CDR2 (germline): PRHDT, FYEKMQ (reference sequence). The CDR3 runs to 17 residues. V gave up 4 bases and J gave up 2 bases; unmatched junction bases: 8. The CDR3 nucleotides read TGTGCCAGCAGCTCCCTTAGACTAGCGGGAGGAGCCTACGAGCAGTACTTC. Its protein product is CASSSLRLAGGAYEQYF. Full variable domain (remainder filled in from reference TRBV13 and TRBJ2-7): AAGVIQSPRHLIKEKRETATLKCYPIPRHDTVYWYQQGPGQDPQFLISFYEKMQSDKGSIPDRFSAQQFSDYHSELNMSSLELGDSALYFCASSSLRLAGGAYEQYFGPGTRLTVT.

This clonotype was found many times. V gene TRBV11-2 combines with J gene TRBJ2-7; 10 bases align to TRBD1. With V trimmed by 5 bases and J by 3 bases, 4 bases remained unmatched. CDR1 and CDR2 from the germline V gene are SGHAT and FQNNGV. The CDR3 loop spans 14 amino acids. The chain's CDR3 is CASSPGQGDYEQYF. The CDR3 bases are TGTGCCAGCAGCCCCGGACAGGGGGACTACGAGCAGTACTTC.

The sample holds one count of this clonotype. The chain's CDR3 is CASSQPGTVNTGELFF. CDR3 bases: TGTGCCAGCAGCCAACCAGGGACAGTGAACACCGGGGAGCTGTTTTTT. The chain recombines TRBV14 with TRBJ2-2, with 7 nucleotides matching TRBD1. V trimming: 2 bases; J trimming: 1 base; junction bases outside the gene matches: 4. The CDR3 is made up of 16 amino acids. In germline, CDR1 is SGHDN, CDR2 FVKESK. The full variable domain, its missing parts supplied by reference TRBV14 and TRBJ2-2, is EAGVTQFPSHSVIEKGQTVTLRCDPISGHDNLYWYRRVMGKEIKFLLHFVKESKQDESGMPNNRFLAERTGGTYSTLKVQPAELEDSGVYFCASSQPGTVNTGELFFGEGSRLTVL.

This clonotype was counted many times. The chain links TRBV11-2 to TRBJ1-1, with D perhaps matching TRBD1 (5 bases). The CDR3 spans 15 residues. Trimming left V 0 bases short and J 2 bases short, with 10 bases between. CDR1 SGHAT and CDR2 FQNNGV come from the germline V gene. The CDR3 region is CASSLDQGSNTEAFF. DNA for the CDR3: TGTGCCAGCAGCTTAGACCAGGGCTCAAACACTGAAGCTTTCTTT.

Ten or more counts support this clonotype. This chain links TRBV10-3 with TRBJ2-7; 12 bases align to TRBD2. After removal of 5 bases from V and 0 bases from J, the junction contained 2 bases not matched to a gene. The germline V gene has CDR1 ENHRY and CDR2 SYGVKD. This CDR3 is built from 15 residues. The CDR3 nucleotides read TGTGCCATCAGTAAGACTAGCGGGAGCTCCTACGAGCAGTACTTC. Encoded protein: CAISKTSGSSYEQYF.

The chain links TRBV7-8 to TRBJ1-5, with D possibly being TRBD1 (6 bases). V shed 5 bases and J shed 5 bases, with 10 bases lying between them. Germline CDR1 and CDR2: SGHVS and FQNEAQ. The CDR3 runs to 13 residues. CDR3 bases: TGTGCCAGCAGCCCTGGGACATATCAGCCCCAGCATTTT. Translation: CASSPGTYQPQHF. Full variable domain (remainder filled in from reference TRBV7-8 and TRBJ1-5): GAGVSQSPRYKVAKRGQDVALRCDPISGHVSLFWYQQALGQGPEFLTYFQNEAQLDKSGLPSDRFFAERPEGSVSTLKIQRTQQEDSAVYLCASSPGTYQPQHFGDGTRLSIL.

In this sample, this clonotype is medium-sized (0.01 to 0.1%). This chain links TRBV7-9 with TRBJ2-2; D gene ambiguous. Trimming took off 2 bases at V and 1 base at J, with 8 bases between the two ends. CDR1 is SEHNR, CDR2 FQNEAQ, per germline (reference sequence). This CDR3 contains 15 residues. As DNA, the CDR3 is TGTGCCAGCAGCTTAAGCAGGTGGAACACCGGGGAGCTGTTTTTT. It is translated as CASSLSRWNTGELFF. The full variable domain, its missing parts supplied by reference TRBV7-9 and TRBJ2-2, is DTGVSQNPRHKITKRGQNVTFRCDPISEHNRLYWYRQTLGQGPEFLTYFQNEAQLEKSRLLSDRFSAERPKGSFSTLEIQRTEQGDSAMYLCASSLSRWNTGELFFGEGSRLTVL.

This clonotype was recorded at least ten times. This chain uses TRBV5-1 with TRBJ2-3; 8 bases align to TRBD1. The J segment lost 1 base and the V segment lost 2 bases, leaving 3 bases of the junction unmatched. This CDR3 has 15 amino acids. Per the germline V gene, CDR1 is SGHRS and CDR2 is YFSETQ. CDR3 in amino acids: CASSFMGQGTDTQYF. The CDR3 coding sequence is TGCGCCAGCAGCTTCATGGGACAGGGCACAGATACGCAGTATTTT.

The sample holds many counts of this clonotype. The chain employs TRBV28 and TRBJ2-2, with D perhaps matching TRBD2 (5 bases). The V and J ends lost 5 bases and 0 bases respectively, with 13 bases between them. This CDR3 region has 16 residues. The germline V gene has CDR1 MDHEN and CDR2 SYDVKM. Here the CDR3 DNA reads TGTGCCAGCAGTCTCCCCCTGGAGGCGAACACCGGGGAGCTGTTTTTT. It encodes CASSLPLEANTGELFF. Full variable domain (rest looked up from reference TRBV28 and TRBJ2-2): DVKVTQSSRYLVKRTGEKVFLECVQDMDHENMFWYRQDPGLGLRLIYFSYDVKMKEKGDIPEGYSVSREKKERFSLILESASTNQTSMYLCASSLPLEANTGELFFGEGSRLTVL.

This clonotype was seen at least ten times. The V call is TRBV7-9, the J call TRBJ2-2, with D hard to call. Germline V gene data show CDR1 as SEHNR and CDR2 as FQNEAQ (reference sequence). V was pared by 3 bases and J by 1 base, with 6 bases between. The CDR3 loop spans 14 amino acids. The CDR3 here is CASSFHKNTGELFF. The CDR3, as DNA: TGTGCCAGCAGCTTCCATAAGAACACCGGGGAGCTGTTTTTT. Looking up the rest from reference TRBV7-9 and TRBJ2-2 gives the full variable domain: DTGVSQNPRHKITKRGQNVTFRCDPISEHNRLYWYRQTLGQGPEFLTYFQNEAQLEKSRLLSDRFSAERPKGSFSTLEIQRTEQGDSAMYLCASSFHKNTGELFFGEGSRLTVL.

This clonotype was counted at least ten times. The chain couples TRBV7-3 to TRBJ2-6; no reliable D call. V was trimmed by 1 base and J by 1 base, leaving 11 bases between them. The CDR3 has 17 amino acids. Germline CDR1 and CDR2: SGHTA and FQGTGA. CDR3 protein: CASSLMSPRSGANVLTF. CDR3 nucleotide sequence: TGTGCCAGCAGCTTAATGTCCCCGCGGTCTGGGGCCAACGTCCTGACTTTC.

This clonotype appeared many times. The chain carries TRBV25-1 and TRBJ1-5, with TRBD1 as a possible D gene (5 bases). This CDR3 has 13 residues. Trimming left V 3 bases short and J 7 bases short, with 10 bases between. Germline V gives CDR1 MGHDK, CDR2 SYGVNS. DNA for the CDR3: TGTGCCAGCAGTGACAGGGTGGACCAGCCCCAGCATTTT. Its translation: CASSDRVDQPQHF.